The present TCR beta chain was sequenced within a study of CD8 T cells in Susac syndrome. The CDR3 runs 20 residues. Trimming stripped 0 bases from V and 2 bases from J, with 20 bases between. Germline assignment: CDR1 LGHNA and CDR2 YSLEER. Random hexamers were used to reverse transcribe an amount of about 0.5 to 1 ug RNA. One entry per CDR3 protein, called by TCRdb with MiXCR from the immunoSEQ multiplex PCR reads. The profile shows around 130,000 distinct CDR3 sequences, around nine tenths of them singletons. The sequenced material came from CD8+ T cells from PBMCs. The clonotype originates from a human donor with multiple sclerosis. V and J are TRBV4-3 and TRBJ2-6; D remains ambiguous. This chain's CDR3 is CASSQEFLAVLMAGANVLTF. The DNA for the CDR3 is TGCGCCAGCAGCCAAGAATTCCTGGCGGTCCTGATGGCTGGGGCCAACGTCCTGACTTTC.